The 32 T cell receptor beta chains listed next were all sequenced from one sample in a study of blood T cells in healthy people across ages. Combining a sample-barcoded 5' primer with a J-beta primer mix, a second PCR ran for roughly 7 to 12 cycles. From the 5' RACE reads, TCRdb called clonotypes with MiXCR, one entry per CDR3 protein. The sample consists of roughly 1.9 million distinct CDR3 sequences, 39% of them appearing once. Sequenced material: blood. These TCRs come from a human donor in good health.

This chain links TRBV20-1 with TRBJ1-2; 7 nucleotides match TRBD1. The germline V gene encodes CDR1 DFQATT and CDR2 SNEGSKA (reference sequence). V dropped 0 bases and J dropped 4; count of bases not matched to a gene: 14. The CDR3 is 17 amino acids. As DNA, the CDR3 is TGCAGTGCTAGAGATCAGAGGGGGCGGTCCCTCTTCTATGGCTACACCTTC. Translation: CSARDQRGRSLFYGYTF.

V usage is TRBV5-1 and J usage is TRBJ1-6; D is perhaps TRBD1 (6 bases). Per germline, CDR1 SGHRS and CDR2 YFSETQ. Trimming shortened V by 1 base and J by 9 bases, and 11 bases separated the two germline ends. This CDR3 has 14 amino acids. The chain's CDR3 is CASSLQDSGSPLHF. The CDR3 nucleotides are TGCGCCAGCAGCTTGCAGGACAGTGGTTCACCCCTCCACTTT.

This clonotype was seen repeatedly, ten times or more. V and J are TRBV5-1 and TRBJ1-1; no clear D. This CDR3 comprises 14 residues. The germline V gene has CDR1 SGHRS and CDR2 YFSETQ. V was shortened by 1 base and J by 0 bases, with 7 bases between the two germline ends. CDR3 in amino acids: CASSLREMNTEAFF. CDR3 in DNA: TGCGCCAGCAGCTTGCGGGAAATGAACACTGAAGCTTTCTTT.

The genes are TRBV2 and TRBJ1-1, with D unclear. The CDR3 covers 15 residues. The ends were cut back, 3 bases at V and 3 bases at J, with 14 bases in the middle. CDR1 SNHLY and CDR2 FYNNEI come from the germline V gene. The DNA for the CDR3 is TGTGCCAGCAGTGAGTTTATAGCTTCAGACACTGAAGCTTTCTTT. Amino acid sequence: CASSEFIASDTEAFF.

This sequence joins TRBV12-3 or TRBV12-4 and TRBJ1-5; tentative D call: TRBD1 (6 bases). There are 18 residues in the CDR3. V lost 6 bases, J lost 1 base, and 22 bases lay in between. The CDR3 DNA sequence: TGTGCCAGCAGCGACGACAGGACTTCGAGGGGAAGCAATCAGCCCCAGCATTTT. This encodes CASSDDRTSRGSNQPQHF.

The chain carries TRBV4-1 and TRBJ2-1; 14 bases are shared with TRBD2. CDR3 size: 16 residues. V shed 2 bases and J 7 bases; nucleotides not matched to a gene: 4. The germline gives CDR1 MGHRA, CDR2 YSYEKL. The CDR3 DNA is TGCGCCAGCAGCCAATGGACTAGCGGGGGGATGAATGAGCAGTTCTTC. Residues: CASSQWTSGGMNEQFF.

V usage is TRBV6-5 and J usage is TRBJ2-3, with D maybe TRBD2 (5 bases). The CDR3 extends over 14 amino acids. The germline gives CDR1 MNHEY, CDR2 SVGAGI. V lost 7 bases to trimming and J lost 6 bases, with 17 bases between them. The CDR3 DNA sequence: TGTGCCAGCATCAACATAGGGAGAGAGGATACGCAGTATTTT. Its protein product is CASINIGREDTQYF.

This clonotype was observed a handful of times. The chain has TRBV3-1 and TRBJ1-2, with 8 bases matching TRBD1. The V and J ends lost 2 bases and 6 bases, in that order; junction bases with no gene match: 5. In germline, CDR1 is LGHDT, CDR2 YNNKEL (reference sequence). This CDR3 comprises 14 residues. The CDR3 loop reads CASSQPGTGNGYTF. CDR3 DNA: TGTGCCAGCAGCCAACCCGGGACAGGTAATGGCTACACCTTC.

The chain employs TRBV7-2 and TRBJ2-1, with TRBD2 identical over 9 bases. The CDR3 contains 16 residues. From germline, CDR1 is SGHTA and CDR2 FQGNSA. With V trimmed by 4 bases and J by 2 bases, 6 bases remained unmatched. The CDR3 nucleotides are TGTGCCAGCAGCTCATTAGCGGGGGAGGCCTACAATGAGCAGTTCTTC. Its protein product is CASSSLAGEAYNEQFF.

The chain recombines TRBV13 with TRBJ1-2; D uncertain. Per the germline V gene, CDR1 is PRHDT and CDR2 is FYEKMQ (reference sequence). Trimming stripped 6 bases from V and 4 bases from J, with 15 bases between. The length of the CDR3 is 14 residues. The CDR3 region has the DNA TGTGCCAGCAGTCCTCCGATAACTCTCTATGGCTACACCTTC. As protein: CASSPPITLYGYTF.

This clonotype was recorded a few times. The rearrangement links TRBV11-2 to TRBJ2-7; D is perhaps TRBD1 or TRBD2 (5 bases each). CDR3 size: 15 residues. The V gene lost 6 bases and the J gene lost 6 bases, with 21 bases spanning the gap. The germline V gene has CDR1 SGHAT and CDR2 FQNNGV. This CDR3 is CASSQTGTAWGEQYF. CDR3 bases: TGTGCCAGCAGTCAGACCGGGACCGCCTGGGGCGAGCAGTACTTC.

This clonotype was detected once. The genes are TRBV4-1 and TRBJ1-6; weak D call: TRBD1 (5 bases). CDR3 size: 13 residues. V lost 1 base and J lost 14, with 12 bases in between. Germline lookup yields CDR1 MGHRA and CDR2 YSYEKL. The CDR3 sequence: CASSQAPGTALHF. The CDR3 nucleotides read TGCGCCAGCAGCCAAGCTCCCGGGACGGCCCTCCACTTT.

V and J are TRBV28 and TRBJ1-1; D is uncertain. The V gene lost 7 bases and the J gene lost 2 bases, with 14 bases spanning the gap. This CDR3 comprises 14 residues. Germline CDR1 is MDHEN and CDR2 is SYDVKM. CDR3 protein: CASTLEGVNTEAFF. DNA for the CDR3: TGTGCCAGCACCCTGGAGGGAGTCAACACTGAAGCTTTCTTT. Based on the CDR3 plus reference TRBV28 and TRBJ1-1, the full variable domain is DVKVTQSSRYLVKRTGEKVFLECVQDMDHENMFWYRQDPGLGLRLIYFSYDVKMKEKGDIPEGYSVSREKKERFSLILESASTNQTSMYLCASTLEGVNTEAFFGQGTRLTVV.

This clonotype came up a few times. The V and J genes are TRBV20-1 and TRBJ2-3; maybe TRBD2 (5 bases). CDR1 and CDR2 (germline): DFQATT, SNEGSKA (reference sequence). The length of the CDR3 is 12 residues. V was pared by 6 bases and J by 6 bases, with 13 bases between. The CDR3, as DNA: TGCAGTGCCGACGGAAGGAGGGATACGCAGTATTTT. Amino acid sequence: CSADGRRDTQYF.

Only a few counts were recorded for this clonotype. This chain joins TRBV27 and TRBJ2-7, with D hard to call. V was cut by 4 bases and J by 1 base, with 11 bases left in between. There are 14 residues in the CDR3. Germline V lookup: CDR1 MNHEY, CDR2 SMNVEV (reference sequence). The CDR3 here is CASSSIDHSYEQYF. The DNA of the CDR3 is TGTGCCAGCAGTTCAATAGACCATTCCTACGAGCAGTACTTC.

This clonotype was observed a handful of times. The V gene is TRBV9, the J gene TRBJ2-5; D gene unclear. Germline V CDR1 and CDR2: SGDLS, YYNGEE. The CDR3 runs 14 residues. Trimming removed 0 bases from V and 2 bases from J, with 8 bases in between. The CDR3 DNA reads TGTGCCAGCAGCGTAGGGCAGCTTCAAGAGACCCAGTACTTC. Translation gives CASSVGQLQETQYF.

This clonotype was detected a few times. As DNA, the CDR3 is TGCAGTGCATCGGGGCGGGGGGCTTACAATGAGCAGTTCTTC. It yields the protein CSASGRGAYNEQFF. V usage is TRBV20-1 and J usage is TRBJ2-1, with TRBD2 matching over 8 bases. This CDR3 is 14 amino acids long. The ends lost 6 bases at V and 4 bases at J; junction bases unmatched: 8. Per the germline V gene, CDR1 is DFQATT and CDR2 is SNEGSKA (reference sequence).

The CDR3 DNA follows: TGTGCCAGCAGTTCCTCGACAGCTCCCTCCCGGAATACGCAGTATTTT. Translation: CASSSSTAPSRNTQYF. This chain connects TRBV6-2 or TRBV6-3 to TRBJ2-3; tentatively, D is TRBD1 (5 bases). V dropped 4 bases and J dropped 7 bases, with 21 bases sitting between them. This CDR3 contains 16 residues. CDR1 and CDR2 from the germline V gene are MNHEY and SVGEGT.

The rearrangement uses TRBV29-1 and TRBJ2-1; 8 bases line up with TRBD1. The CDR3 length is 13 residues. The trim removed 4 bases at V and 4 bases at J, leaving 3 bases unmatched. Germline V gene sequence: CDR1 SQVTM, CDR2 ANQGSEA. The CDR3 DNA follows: TGCAGCGTTGGGGACAGGTATTACAATGAGCAGTTCTTC. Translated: CSVGDRYYNEQFF.

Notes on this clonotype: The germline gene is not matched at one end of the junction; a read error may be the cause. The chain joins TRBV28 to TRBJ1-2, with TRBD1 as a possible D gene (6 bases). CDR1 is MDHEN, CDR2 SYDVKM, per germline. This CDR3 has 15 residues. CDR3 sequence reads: CSSSAPLQGIYGYTF. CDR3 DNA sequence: TGTTCCAGCAGCGCGCCCCTACAGGGTATCTATGGCTACACCTTC.

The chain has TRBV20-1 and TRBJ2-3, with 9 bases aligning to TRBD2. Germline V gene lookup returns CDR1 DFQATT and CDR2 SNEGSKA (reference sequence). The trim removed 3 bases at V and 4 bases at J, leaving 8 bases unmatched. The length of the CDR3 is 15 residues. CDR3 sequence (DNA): TGCAGTGCTAGGCCAGGGACTAGCAGACCAGATACGCAGTATTTT. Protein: CSARPGTSRPDTQYF.

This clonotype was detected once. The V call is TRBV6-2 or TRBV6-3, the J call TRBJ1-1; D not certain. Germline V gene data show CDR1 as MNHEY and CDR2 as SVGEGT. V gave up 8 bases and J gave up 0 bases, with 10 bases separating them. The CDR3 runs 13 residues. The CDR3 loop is CASEIHMNTEAFF. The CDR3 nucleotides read TGTGCCAGCGAGATACATATGAACACTGAAGCTTTCTTT.

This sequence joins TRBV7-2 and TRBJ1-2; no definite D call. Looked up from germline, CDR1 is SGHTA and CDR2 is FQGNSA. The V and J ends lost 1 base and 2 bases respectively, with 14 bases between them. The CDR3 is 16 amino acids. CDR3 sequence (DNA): TGTGCCAGCAGCTTAGATGACCGCCCCAACAACTATGGCTACACCTTC. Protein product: CASSLDDRPNNYGYTF. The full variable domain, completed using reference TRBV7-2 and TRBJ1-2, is GAGVSQSPSNKVTEKGKDVELRCDPISGHTALYWYRQSLGQGLEFLIYFQGNSAPDKSGLPSDRFSAERTGGSVSTLTIQRTQQEDSAVYLCASSLDDRPNNYGYTFGSGTRLTVV.

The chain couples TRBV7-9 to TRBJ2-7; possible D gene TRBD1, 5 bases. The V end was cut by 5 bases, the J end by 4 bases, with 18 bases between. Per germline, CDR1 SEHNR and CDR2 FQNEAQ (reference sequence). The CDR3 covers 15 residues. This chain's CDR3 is CASSPRRQKGYEQYF. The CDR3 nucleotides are TGTGCCAGCAGCCCGCGCCGCCAGAAGGGGTACGAGCAGTACTTC. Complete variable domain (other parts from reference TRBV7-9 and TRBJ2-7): DTGVSQNPRHKITKRGQNVTFRCDPISEHNRLYWYRQTLGQGPEFLTYFQNEAQLEKSRLLSDRFSAERPKGSFSTLEIQRTEQGDSAMYLCASSPRRQKGYEQYFGPGTRLTVT.

The CDR3, as DNA: TGTGCCAGCAGCTTATACAGGGGGGGTGGCAATCAGCCCCAGCATTTT. It translates to CASSLYRGGGNQPQHF. The chain recombines TRBV7-2 with TRBJ1-5, with 8 positions matching TRBD1. CDR1 SGHTA and CDR2 FQGNSA come from the germline V gene. There are 16 residues in the CDR3. J was trimmed by 2 bases and V by 2 bases; bases with no gene match: 5. The whole variable domain, filled in from reference TRBV7-2 and TRBJ1-5, reads GAGVSQSPSNKVTEKGKDVELRCDPISGHTALYWYRQSLGQGLEFLIYFQGNSAPDKSGLPSDRFSAERTGGSVSTLTIQRTQQEDSAVYLCASSLYRGGGNQPQHFGDGTRLSIL.

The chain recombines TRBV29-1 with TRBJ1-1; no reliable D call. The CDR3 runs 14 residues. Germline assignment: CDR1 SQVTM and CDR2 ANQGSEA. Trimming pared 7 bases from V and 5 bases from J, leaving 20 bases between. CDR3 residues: CSARHPTQQTEAFF. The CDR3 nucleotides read TGCAGCGCTCGGCACCCGACTCAGCAGACTGAAGCTTTCTTT.

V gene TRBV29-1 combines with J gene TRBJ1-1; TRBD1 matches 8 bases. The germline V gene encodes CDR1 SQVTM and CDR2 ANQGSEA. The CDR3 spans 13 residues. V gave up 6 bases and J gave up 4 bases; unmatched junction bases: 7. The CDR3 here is CSVAGGWGTEAFF. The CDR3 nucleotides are TGCAGCGTGGCAGGGGGCTGGGGCACTGAAGCTTTCTTT.

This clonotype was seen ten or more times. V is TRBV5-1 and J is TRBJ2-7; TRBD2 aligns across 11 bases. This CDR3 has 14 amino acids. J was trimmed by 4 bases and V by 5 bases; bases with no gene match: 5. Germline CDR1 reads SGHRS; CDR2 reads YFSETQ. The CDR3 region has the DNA TGCGCCAGCAGGCCTACTAGCGGGGGATACGAGCAGTACTTC. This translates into CASRPTSGGYEQYF.

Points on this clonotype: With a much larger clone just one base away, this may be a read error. This CDR3 reads CASSLVTEPQEAQYF. In DNA form, the CDR3 reads TGTGCTAGCAGCTTAGTAACGGAACCGCAAGAGGCCCAGTACTTC. The chain uses TRBV7-7 and TRBJ2-4; D gene ambiguous. The CDR3 has 15 amino acids. Germline lookup yields CDR1 SSHAT and CDR2 FNYEAQ (reference sequence).

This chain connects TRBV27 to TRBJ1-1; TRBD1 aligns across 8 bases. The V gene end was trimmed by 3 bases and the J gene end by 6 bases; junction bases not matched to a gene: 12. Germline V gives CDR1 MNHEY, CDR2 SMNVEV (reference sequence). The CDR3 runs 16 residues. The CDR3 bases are TGTGCCAGCAGTTTCGGGACAGGAACCCTAAATTCTGAAGCTTTCTTT. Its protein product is CASSFGTGTLNSEAFF.

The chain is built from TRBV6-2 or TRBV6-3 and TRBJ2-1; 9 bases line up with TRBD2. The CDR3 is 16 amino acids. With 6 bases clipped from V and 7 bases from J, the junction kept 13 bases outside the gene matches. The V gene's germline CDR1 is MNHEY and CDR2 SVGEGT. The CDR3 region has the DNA TGTGCCAGCAGGACCGTAGCGGGGGAAATAAGGAATGAGCAGTTCTTC. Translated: CASRTVAGEIRNEQFF.

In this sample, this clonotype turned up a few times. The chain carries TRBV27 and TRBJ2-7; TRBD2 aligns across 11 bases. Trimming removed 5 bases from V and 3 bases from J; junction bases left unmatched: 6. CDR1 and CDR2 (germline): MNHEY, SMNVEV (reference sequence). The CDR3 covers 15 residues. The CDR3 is CASSPTSGGLYEQYF. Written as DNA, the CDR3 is TGTGCCAGCAGTCCAACTAGCGGGGGACTCTACGAGCAGTACTTC.